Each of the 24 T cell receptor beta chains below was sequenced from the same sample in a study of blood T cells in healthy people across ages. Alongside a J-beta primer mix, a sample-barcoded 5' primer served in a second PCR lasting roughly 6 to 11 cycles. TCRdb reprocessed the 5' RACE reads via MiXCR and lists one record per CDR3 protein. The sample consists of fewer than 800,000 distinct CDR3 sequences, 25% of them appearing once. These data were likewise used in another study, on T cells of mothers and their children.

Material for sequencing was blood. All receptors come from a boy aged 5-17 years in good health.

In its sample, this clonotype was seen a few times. This CDR3 reads CASSSLGSNSLFF. The CDR3 nucleotides are TGTGCCAGCAGCTCCCTCGGGTCGAATAGTTTGTTCTTC. The rearrangement joins TRBV7-2 to TRBJ2-1; D not certain. Trimming stripped 4 bases from V and 15 bases from J, with 19 bases between. Looked up from germline, CDR1 is SGHTA and CDR2 is FQGNSA. This CDR3 region has 13 residues.

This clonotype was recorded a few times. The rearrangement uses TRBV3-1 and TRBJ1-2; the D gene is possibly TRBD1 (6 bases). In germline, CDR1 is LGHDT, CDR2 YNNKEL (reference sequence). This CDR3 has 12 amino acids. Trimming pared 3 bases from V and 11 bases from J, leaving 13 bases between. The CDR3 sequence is CASSQDLRGYTF. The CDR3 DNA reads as TGTGCCAGCAGCCAGGATCTGAGGGGGTACACCTTC.

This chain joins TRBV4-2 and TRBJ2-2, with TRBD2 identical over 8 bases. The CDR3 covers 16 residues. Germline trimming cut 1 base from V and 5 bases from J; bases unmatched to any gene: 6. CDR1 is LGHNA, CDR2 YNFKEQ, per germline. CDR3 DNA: TGTGCCAGCAGCCAAGCACTAGCGGCCCGAACCGGGGAGCTGTTTTTT. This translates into CASSQALAARTGELFF.

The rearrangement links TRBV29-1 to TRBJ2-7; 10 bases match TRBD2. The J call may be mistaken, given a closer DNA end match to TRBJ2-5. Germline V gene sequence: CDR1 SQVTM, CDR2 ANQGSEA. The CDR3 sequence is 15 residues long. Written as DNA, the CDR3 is TGCAGCGTCCTCCCAGGAGCGGGGGGGACAGAGACCCAGTACTTC. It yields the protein CSVLPGAGGTETQYF.

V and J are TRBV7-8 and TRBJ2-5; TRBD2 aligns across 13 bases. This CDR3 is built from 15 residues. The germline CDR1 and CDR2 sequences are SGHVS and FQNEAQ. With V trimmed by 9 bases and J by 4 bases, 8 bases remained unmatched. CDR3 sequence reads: CASSLWTSGRETQYF. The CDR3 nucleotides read TGTGCCAGTAGCCTATGGACTAGCGGGAGAGAGACCCAGTACTTC. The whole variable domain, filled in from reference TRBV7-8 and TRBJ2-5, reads GAGVSQSPRYKVAKRGQDVALRCDPISGHVSLFWYQQALGQGPEFLTYFQNEAQLDKSGLPSDRFFAERPEGSVSTLKIQRTQQEDSAVYLCASSLWTSGRETQYFGPGTRLLVL.

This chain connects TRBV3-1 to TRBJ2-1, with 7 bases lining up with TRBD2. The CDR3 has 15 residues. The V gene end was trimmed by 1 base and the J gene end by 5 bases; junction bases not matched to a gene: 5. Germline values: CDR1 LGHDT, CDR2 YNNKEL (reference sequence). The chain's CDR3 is CASSQGRRENNEQFF. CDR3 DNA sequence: TGTGCCAGCAGCCAAGGGCGGCGGGAGAACAATGAGCAGTTCTTC.

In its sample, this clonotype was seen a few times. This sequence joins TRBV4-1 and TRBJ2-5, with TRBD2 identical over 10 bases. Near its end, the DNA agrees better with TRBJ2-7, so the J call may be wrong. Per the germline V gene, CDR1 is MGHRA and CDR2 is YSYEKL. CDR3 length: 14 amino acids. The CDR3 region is CASSQVAGGYEQYF. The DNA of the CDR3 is TGCGCCAGCAGCCAGGTAGCGGGGGGCTACGAGCAGTACTTC.

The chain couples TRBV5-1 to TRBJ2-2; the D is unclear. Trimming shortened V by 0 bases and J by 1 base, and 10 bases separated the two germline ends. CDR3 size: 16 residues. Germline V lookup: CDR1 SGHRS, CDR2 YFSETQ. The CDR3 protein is CASSLGQRMNTGELFF. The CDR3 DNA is TGCGCCAGCAGCTTGGGGCAGAGGATGAACACCGGGGAGCTGTTTTTT.

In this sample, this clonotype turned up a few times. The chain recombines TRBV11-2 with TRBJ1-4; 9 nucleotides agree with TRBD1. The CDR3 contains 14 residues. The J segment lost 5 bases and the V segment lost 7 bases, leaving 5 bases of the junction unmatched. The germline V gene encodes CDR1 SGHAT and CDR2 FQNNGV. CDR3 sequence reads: CASTPDRGNEKLFF. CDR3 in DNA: TGTGCCAGCACACCAGACAGGGGGAATGAAAAACTGTTTTTT. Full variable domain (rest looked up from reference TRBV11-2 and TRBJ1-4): EAGVAQSPRYKIIEKRQSVAFWCNPISGHATLYWYQQILGQGPKLLIQFQNNGVVDDSQLPKDRFSAERLKGVDSTLKIQPAKLEDSAVYLCASTPDRGNEKLFFGSGTQLSVL.

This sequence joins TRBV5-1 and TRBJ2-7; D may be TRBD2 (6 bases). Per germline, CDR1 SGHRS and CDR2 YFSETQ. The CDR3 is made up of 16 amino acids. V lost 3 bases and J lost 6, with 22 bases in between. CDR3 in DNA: TGCGCCAGCAGCTCAGCCGCGGGGACCTCCCTTCGCGAGCAGTACTTC. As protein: CASSSAAGTSLREQYF.

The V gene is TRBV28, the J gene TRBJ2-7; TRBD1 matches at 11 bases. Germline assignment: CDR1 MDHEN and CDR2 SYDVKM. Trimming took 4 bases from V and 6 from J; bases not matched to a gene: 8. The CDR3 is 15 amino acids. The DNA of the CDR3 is TGTGCCAGCAGTTCGACGGACAGGGGGCTAGGCGAGCAGTACTTC. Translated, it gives CASSSTDRGLGEQYF. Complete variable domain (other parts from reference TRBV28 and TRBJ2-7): DVKVTQSSRYLVKRTGEKVFLECVQDMDHENMFWYRQDPGLGLRLIYFSYDVKMKEKGDIPEGYSVSREKKERFSLILESASTNQTSMYLCASSSTDRGLGEQYFGPGTRLTVT.

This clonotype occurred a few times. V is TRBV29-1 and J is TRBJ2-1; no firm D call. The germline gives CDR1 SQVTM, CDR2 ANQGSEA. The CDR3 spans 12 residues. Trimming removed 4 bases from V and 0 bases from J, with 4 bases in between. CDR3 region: CSVGLSYNEQFF. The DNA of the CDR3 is TGCAGCGTTGGCCTCTCCTACAATGAGCAGTTCTTC.

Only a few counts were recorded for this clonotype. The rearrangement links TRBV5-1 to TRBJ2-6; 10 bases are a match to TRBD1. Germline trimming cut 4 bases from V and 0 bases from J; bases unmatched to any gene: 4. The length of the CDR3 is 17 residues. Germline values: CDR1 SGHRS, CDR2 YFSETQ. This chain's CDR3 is CASSLGQGLSGANVLTF. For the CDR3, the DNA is TGCGCCAGCAGCCTGGGACAGGGGCTCTCTGGGGCCAACGTCCTGACTTTC.

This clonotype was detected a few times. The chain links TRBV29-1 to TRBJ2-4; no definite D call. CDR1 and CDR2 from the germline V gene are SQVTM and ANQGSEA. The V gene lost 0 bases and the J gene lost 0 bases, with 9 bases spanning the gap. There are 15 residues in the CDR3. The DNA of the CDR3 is TGCAGCGTTGAAGATGGGCAGTCAGCCAAAAACATTCAGTACTTC. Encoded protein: CSVEDGQSAKNIQYF.

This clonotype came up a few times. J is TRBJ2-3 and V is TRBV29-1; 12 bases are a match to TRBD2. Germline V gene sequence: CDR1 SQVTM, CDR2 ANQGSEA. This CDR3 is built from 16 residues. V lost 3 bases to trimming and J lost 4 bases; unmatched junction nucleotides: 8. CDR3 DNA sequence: TGCAGCGTTGAGGACCGACTAGCGGGAGTTGCAGATACGCAGTATTTT. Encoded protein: CSVEDRLAGVADTQYF.

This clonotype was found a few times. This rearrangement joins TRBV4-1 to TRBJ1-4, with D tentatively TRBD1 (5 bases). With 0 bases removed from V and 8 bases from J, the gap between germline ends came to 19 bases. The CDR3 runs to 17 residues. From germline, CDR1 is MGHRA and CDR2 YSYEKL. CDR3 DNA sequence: TGCGCCAGCAGCCAAGAATCTGGTGGCAGGGATAGCGAAAAACTGTTTTTT. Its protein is CASSQESGGRDSEKLFF.

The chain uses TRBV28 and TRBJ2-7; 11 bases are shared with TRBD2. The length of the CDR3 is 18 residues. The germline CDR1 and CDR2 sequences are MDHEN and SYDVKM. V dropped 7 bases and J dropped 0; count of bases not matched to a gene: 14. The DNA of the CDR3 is TGTGCCAGCACCAGTTTTGGACTAGCGGGCCTAAGCTCCTACGAGCAGTACTTC. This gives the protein CASTSFGLAGLSSYEQYF.

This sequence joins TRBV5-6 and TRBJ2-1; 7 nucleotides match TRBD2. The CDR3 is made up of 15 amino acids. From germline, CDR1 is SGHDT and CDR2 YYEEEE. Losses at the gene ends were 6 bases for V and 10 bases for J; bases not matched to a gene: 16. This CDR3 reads CASKPGGKTSEEQFF. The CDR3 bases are TGTGCCAGCAAACCCGGGGGGAAAACATCGGAGGAGCAGTTCTTC.

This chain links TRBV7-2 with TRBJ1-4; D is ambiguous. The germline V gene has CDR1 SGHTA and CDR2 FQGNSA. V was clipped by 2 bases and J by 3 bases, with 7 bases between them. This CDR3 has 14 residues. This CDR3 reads CASSLMAANEKLFF. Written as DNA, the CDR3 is TGTGCCAGCAGCTTAATGGCAGCTAATGAAAAACTGTTTTTT. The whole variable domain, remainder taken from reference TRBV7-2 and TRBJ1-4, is GAGVSQSPSNKVTEKGKDVELRCDPISGHTALYWYRQSLGQGLEFLIYFQGNSAPDKSGLPSDRFSAERTGGSVSTLTIQRTQQEDSAVYLCASSLMAANEKLFFGSGTQLSVL.

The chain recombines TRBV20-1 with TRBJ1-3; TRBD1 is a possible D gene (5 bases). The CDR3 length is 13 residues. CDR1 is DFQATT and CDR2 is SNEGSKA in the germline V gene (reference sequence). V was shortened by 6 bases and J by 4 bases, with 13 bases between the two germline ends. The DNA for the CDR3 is TGCAGTGCCGGGGGGAGGGGCGGAAACACCATATATTTT. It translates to CSAGGRGGNTIYF.

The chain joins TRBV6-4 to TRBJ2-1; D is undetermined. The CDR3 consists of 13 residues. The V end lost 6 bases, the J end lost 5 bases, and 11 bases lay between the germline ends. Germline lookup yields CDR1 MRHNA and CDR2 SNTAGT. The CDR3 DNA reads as TGTGCCAGCAGCCCGGCCCCGGACAATGAGCAGTTCTTC. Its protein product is CASSPAPDNEQFF.

DNA of the CDR3: TGTGCCAGCAGTTTTAGGCTAGCGGGTACTTCGGCAGATACGCAGTATTTT. Translation: CASSFRLAGTSADTQYF. The chain has TRBV12-3 or TRBV12-4 and TRBJ2-3; 8 bases align to TRBD2. V lost 3 bases and J lost 4; bases outside the gene matches: 12. The CDR3 spans 17 residues.

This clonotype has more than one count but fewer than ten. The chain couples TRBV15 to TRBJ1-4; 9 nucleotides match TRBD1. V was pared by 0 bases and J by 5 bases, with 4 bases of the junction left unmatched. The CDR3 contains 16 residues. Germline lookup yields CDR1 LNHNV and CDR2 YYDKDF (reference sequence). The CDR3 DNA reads TGTGCCACCAGCAGAGATATTGGGACAGGGAATGAAAAACTGTTTTTT. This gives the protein CATSRDIGTGNEKLFF.

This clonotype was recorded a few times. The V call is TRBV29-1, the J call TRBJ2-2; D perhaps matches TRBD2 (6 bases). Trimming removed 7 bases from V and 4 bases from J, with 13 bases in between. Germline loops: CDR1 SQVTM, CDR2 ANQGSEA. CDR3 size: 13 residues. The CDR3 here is CSAPGGATGELFF. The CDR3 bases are TGCAGCGCCCCTGGAGGGGCCACCGGGGAGCTGTTTTTT.